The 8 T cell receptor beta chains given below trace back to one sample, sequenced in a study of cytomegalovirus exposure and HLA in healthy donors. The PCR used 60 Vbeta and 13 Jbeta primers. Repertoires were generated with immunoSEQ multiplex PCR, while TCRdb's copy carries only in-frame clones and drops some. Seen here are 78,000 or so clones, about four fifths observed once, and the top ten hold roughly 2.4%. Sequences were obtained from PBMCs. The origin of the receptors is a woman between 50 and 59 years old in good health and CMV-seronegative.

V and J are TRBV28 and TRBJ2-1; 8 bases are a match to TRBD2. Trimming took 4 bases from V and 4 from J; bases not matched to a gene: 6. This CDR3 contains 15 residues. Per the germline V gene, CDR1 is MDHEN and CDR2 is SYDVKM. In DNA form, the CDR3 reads TGTGCCAGCAGTTCTCGGGAGGGCACATACAATGAGCAGTTCTTC. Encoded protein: CASSSREGTYNEQFF.

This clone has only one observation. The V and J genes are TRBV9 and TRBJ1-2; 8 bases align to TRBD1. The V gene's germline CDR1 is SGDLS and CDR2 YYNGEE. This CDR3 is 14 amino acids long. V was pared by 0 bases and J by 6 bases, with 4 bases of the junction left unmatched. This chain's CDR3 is CASSVGQGWHGYTF. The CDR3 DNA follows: TGTGCCAGCAGCGTAGGACAGGGGTGGCATGGCTACACCTTC.

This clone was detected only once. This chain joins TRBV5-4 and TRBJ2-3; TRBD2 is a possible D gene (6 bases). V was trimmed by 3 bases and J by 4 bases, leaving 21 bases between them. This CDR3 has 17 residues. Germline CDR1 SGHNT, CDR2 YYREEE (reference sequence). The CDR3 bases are TGTGCCAGCAGCTGGAGGAGGGGAGGCAGAGCCGCAGATACGCAGTATTTT. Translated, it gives CASSWRRGGRAADTQYF.

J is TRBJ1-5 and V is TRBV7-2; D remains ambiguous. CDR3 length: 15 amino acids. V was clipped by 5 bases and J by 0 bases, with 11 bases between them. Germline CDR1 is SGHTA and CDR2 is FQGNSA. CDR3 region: CASSPSPYSNQPQHF. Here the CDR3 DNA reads TGTGCCAGCAGCCCATCTCCCTATAGCAATCAGCCCCAGCATTTT. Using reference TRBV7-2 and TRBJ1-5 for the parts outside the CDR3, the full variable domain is GAGVSQSPSNKVTEKGKDVELRCDPISGHTALYWYRQSLGQGLEFLIYFQGNSAPDKSGLPSDRFSAERTGGSVSTLTIQRTQQEDSAVYLCASSPSPYSNQPQHFGDGTRLSIL.

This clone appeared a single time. CDR3 nucleotides: TGTGCCAGCTCACCAGGACAGGGTAGGGGCTCCTACAATGAGCAGTTCTTC. Its translation: CASSPGQGRGSYNEQFF. J is TRBJ2-1 and V is TRBV18; TRBD1 agrees at 8 bases. Looked up from germline, CDR1 is KGHSH and CDR2 is LQKENI. Germline trimming cut 2 bases from V and 0 bases from J; bases unmatched to any gene: 6. This CDR3 is built from 17 residues.

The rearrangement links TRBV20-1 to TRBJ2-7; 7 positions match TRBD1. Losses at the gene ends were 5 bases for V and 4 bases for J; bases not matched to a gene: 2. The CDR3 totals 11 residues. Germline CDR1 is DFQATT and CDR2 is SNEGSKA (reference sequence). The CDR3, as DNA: TGCAGTGCTTGGGACAGTTACGAGCAGTACTTC. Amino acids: CSAWDSYEQYF.

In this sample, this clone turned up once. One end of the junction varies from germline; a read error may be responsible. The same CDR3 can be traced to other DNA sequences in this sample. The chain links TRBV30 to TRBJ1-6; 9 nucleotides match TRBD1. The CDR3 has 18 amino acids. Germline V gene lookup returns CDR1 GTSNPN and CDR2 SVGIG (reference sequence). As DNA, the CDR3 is TGTGCCTGGAGTTCCGGGCGGGACAGGGTCCTCTATAATTCCCCCCTCCACTTT. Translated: CAWSSGRDRVLYNSPLHF.

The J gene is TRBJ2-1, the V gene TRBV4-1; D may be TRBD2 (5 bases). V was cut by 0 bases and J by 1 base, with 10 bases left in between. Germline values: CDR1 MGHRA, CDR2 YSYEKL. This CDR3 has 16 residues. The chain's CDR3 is CASSQDPRGSYNEQFF. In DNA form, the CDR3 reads TGCGCCAGCAGCCAAGATCCTCGGGGTTCCTACAATGAGCAGTTCTTC.